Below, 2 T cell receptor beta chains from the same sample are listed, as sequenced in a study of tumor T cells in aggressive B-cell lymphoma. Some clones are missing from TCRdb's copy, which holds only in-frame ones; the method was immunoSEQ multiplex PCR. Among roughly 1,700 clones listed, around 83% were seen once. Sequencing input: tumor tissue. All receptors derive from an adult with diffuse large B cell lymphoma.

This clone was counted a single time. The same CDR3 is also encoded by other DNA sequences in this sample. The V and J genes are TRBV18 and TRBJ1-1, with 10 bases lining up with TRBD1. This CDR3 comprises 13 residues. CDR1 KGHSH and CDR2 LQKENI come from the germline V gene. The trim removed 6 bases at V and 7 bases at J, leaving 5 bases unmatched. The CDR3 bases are TGTGCCAGCTCGCGCGGACAGGGGGATGAAGCTTTCTTT. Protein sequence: CASSRGQGDEAFF.

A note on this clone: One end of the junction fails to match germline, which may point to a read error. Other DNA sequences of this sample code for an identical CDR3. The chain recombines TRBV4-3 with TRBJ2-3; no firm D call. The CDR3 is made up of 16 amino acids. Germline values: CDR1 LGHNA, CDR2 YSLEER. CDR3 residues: CASSQDTGVSTDTQYF. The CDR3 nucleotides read TGCGCTAGCAGCCAAGATACCGGAGTAAGCACAGATACGCAGTATTTT.